The T cell receptor beta chain described here comes from a study of technical replicates of blood from a handful of donors. Clones were sequenced by immunoSEQ multiplex PCR, and TCRdb holds only the in-frame ones, with some missing. The profile shows 84,000 or so clones, approximately 94% of them singletons. Trimming left V 2 bases short and J 8 bases short, with 13 bases between. Germline V CDR1 and CDR2: MDHEN, SYDVKM. The CDR3 is 13 amino acids. Specimen: T cells isolated from PBMCs. The chain has TRBV28 and TRBJ2-7; no clear D gene. This receptor was taken from a human donor in good health. CDR3 residues: CASSLSSRFKQYF. In DNA, the CDR3 is TGTGCCAGCAGTTTAAGTAGTCGGTTTAAGCAGTACTTC.